These 5 T cell receptor beta chains came from one sample sequenced in a study of cytomegalovirus exposure and HLA in healthy donors. The PCR made use of 60 Vbeta and 13 Jbeta primers. Produced via immunoSEQ multiplex PCR; TCRdb's table is partial and in-frame only. Of around 160,000 clones in the sample, approximately 85% were seen once. Sequenced sample: PBMCs. The receptors were gathered from a man aged 18 to 30 in good health and CMV-seropositive.

In this sample, this clone turned up once. This chain uses TRBV6-5 with TRBJ2-3, with 7 nucleotides matching TRBD2. V lost 2 bases and J lost 3; bases outside the gene matches: 8. From germline, CDR1 is MNHEY and CDR2 SVGAGI. The CDR3 contains 16 residues. This CDR3 reads CASSYRQLGGTDTQYF. CDR3 sequence (DNA): TGTGCCAGCAGTTACCGGCAGTTGGGGGGGACAGATACGCAGTATTTT.

This clone was found once. V is TRBV12-5 and J is TRBJ2-2; possible D gene TRBD2, 6 bases. CDR1 and CDR2 (germline): LGHNT, FRNRAP. The CDR3 is 18 residues long. With 0 bases removed from V and 1 base from J, the gap between germline ends came to 15 bases. The CDR3 is CASGLVGPGERNTGELFF. CDR3 bases: TGTGCTAGTGGTTTGGTAGGTCCGGGGGAAAGGAACACCGGGGAGCTGTTTTTT.

This clone occurred once. The CDR3 DNA reads as TGTGCCAGCAGCTTTGCGCTAAACTACGAGCAGTACTTC. This gives the protein CASSFALNYEQYF. The rearrangement uses TRBV7-6 and TRBJ2-7; D is undetermined. The V and J ends lost 3 bases and 3 bases respectively, with 9 bases between them. The CDR3 contains 13 residues. Germline V lookup: CDR1 SGHVS, CDR2 FNYEAQ.

Comments on this clone: At one boundary the junction diverges from the germline segment, which might be a read error. V is TRBV30 and J is TRBJ2-3; TRBD2 aligns across 9 bases. The CDR3 extends over 17 amino acids. CDR1 and CDR2 from the germline V gene are GTSNPN and SVGIG (reference sequence). Here the CDR3 DNA reads TGTGCCTGGAGTGCCAGACTAGCGGTCCACCCAGCAGATACGCGGTATTTT. Translation gives CAWSARLAVHPADTRYF.

The J gene is TRBJ2-3, the V gene TRBV5-1, with 11 positions matching TRBD2. V lost 4 bases and J lost 4; bases outside the gene matches: 5. Germline CDR1 SGHRS, CDR2 YFSETQ. The CDR3 is 15 residues long. In nucleotides, the CDR3 is TGCGCCAGCAGCGGTAGCGGGGGGGAGGCAGATACGCAGTATTTT. Translation: CASSGSGGEADTQYF.